This TCR beta chain comes out of a study of early T cells in non-severe SARS-CoV-2 infection. This clonotype was counted a few times. A single record per CDR3 protein comes from TCRdb applying MiXCR to the 5' RACE reads. The sample has 110,000 or so distinct CDR3 sequences; roughly an eighth are singletons. CDR1 is SEHNR, CDR2 FQNEAQ, per germline (reference sequence). V dropped 0 bases and J dropped 0; count of bases not matched to a gene: 2. The CDR3 contains 18 residues. The J gene is TRBJ2-1, the V gene TRBV7-9; 13 bases align to TRBD2. Source material: whole blood. This receptor was identified in an adult who was a healthcare worker with PCR-confirmed SARS-CoV-2 infection or an uninfected control (not recorded which). The CDR3 DNA is TGTGCCAGCAGCTTAGCCGGACTAGCGGGAGTCTCCTACAATGAGCAGTTCTTC. It translates to CASSLAGLAGVSYNEQFF.